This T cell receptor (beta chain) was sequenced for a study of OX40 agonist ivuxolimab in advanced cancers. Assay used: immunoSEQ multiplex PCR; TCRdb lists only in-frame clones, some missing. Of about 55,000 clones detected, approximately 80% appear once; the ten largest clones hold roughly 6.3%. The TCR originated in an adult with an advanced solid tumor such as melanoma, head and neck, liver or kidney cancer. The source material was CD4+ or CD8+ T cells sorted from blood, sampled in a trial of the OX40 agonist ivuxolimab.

The CDR3 loop reads CASRKTGVNYGYTF. The CDR3 nucleotides are TGTGCCAGCAGGAAGACAGGGGTGAACTATGGCTACACCTTC. V is TRBV27 and J is TRBJ1-2; 8 bases are a match to TRBD1. Germline V lookup: CDR1 MNHEY, CDR2 SMNVEV (reference sequence). The CDR3 has 14 residues. The J segment lost 2 bases and the V segment lost 6 bases, leaving 5 bases of the junction unmatched.